This T cell receptor beta chain emerged from a study of cytomegalovirus exposure and HLA in healthy donors. Study as a whole: The Caucasian-associated ancestry cluster contained about 80% of the approximately 410 genotyped donors. Findings and limits, study-wide: Later analysis demonstrated an association between a missense DCLRE1C variant and TCR beta V- and J-gene trimming. Likely technical artifact: a cluster of highly shared sequence variants.

CDR1 is SGHRS, CDR2 YFSETQ, per germline. Germline trimming cut 5 bases from V and 4 bases from J; bases unmatched to any gene: 5. This CDR3 spans 14 amino acids. PCR used 60 Vbeta primers and 13 Jbeta primers. Libraries were prepared by immunoSEQ multiplex PCR; TCRdb keeps only in-frame clonotypes and omits some of them. The sample carries about 160,000 clones, roughly 85% recorded once. Turning to this clone: Its antigen is not identified.

This sequence was found in a man younger than 35 in good health and CMV-seropositive. The material sequenced was PBMCs. The chain employs TRBV5-1 and TRBJ2-7; 11 nucleotides agree with TRBD1. CDR3 in amino acids: CASRTGQGEYEQYF. The CDR3 DNA reads as TGCGCCAGCAGAACGGGACAGGGGGAATACGAGCAGTACTTC.